There are many counts of the clone carrying this T cell receptor (beta chain). Its target is unknown. Primers for the PCR totalled 60 Vbeta and 13 Jbeta. Sequencing used immunoSEQ multiplex PCR; TCRdb keeps in-frame clones, though not all of them. The sample lists roughly 180,000 clones; about 9.4% were seen once. The sample belongs to a study of cytomegalovirus exposure and HLA in healthy donors. Looking at the study overall: Earlier, 150 million to 200 million T cells were analyzed, and some 120 million unique TCR beta sequences were found among them. Genetic ancestry analysis placed over 75% of the 410 or so donors that were genotyped in the Caucasian-associated cluster.

With 2 bases removed from V and 2 bases from J, the gap between germline ends came to 10 bases. Germline V gene lookup returns CDR1 MNHEY and CDR2 SVGAGI. The CDR3 is 15 residues long. Study findings and constraints: Among immune exposure information, only CMV serostatus was available. It was reported that TCR beta sequences correctly inferred the HLA-A and HLA-B alleles for most subjects.

The sequence came from a woman aged 30 to 39 in good health and CMV-seropositive. Sequencing was carried out using PBMCs. The chain has TRBV6-5 and TRBJ1-3, with D perhaps TRBD1 (6 bases). CDR3 region: CASSYRTGTGNTIYF. The CDR3 coding sequence is TGTGCCAGCAGTTACCGTACAGGGACTGGAAACACCATATATTTT.